The 27 T cell receptor beta chains given below trace back to one sample, sequenced in a study of cytomegalovirus exposure and HLA in healthy donors. A multiplex PCR was run with 60 Vbeta primers and 13 Jbeta primers. Sequencing used immunoSEQ multiplex PCR; TCRdb keeps in-frame clones, though not all of them. The repertoire holds roughly 190,000 clones, about 88% seen once, with more than 1.5% in the top ten. The sequenced sample was PBMCs. Receptor source: a woman aged 18-29 years in good health and CMV-seronegative.

The rearrangement joins TRBV11-3 to TRBJ2-2, with a tentative D call TRBD1 (5 bases). Germline V gene sequence: CDR1 SGHNT, CDR2 YENEEA. The CDR3 has 17 amino acids. V gave up 4 bases and J gave up 0 bases, with 15 bases separating them. DNA for the CDR3: TGTGCCAGCAGCTCCCCAGGGCAGGTTACGAACACCGGGGAGCTGTTTTTT. Translated, it gives CASSSPGQVTNTGELFF.

This rearrangement joins TRBV10-1 to TRBJ2-1; D call uncertain. Germline assignment: CDR1 WNHNN and CDR2 SYGVQD (reference sequence). The V and J ends lost 3 bases and 10 bases respectively, with 7 bases between them. This CDR3 is built from 11 residues. CDR3 residues: CASSDALEQFF. CDR3 DNA sequence: TGCGCCAGCAGTGACGCCCTAGAGCAGTTCTTC.

The rearrangement links TRBV11-2 to TRBJ2-3; possible D gene TRBD1, 5 bases. There are 14 residues in the CDR3. Trimming took off 5 bases at V and 0 bases at J, with 9 bases between the two ends. The germline CDR1 and CDR2 sequences are SGHAT and FQNNGV. DNA of the CDR3: TGTGCCAGCAGCCTGGGGCGGAGCACAGATACGCAGTATTTT. Protein product: CASSLGRSTDTQYF.

The chain recombines TRBV19 with TRBJ2-7; TRBD2 matches 7 bases. V shed 3 bases, J shed 3 bases, and the junction held 8 bases outside the gene matches. The CDR3 has 15 residues. Germline CDR1 and CDR2: LNHDA and SQIVND (reference sequence). The CDR3 region is CASSISGLVRYEQYF. The CDR3 DNA reads TGTGCCAGTAGTATTTCCGGACTAGTTCGCTACGAGCAGTACTTC.

This clone was observed a handful of times. The rearrangement links TRBV11-2 to TRBJ1-1; weak D call: TRBD1 (6 bases). Germline CDR1 and CDR2: SGHAT and FQNNGV. This CDR3 contains 15 residues. V was cut by 6 bases and J by 1 base, with 15 bases left in between. CDR3 sequence (DNA): TGTGCCAGCAGACAACGACAGGATAAGAACACTGAAGCTTTCTTT. Its protein product is CASRQRQDKNTEAFF.

A note on this clone: Compared with germline, one end of the junction differs, possibly owing to a read error. This chain uses TRBV7-7 with TRBJ2-5, with 12 bases that match TRBD2. CDR3 length: 14 amino acids. Per the germline V gene, CDR1 is SSHAT and CDR2 is FNYEAQ (reference sequence). The CDR3 protein is CASSPGLAGETQYF. DNA for the CDR3: TGTGCTAGCAGCCCGGGACTAGCGGGAGAGACCCAGTACTTC.

The V gene is TRBV7-9, the J gene TRBJ1-4; 8 bases are shared with TRBD1. Germline loops: CDR1 SEHNR, CDR2 FQNEAQ (reference sequence). V shed 1 base and J 5 bases; nucleotides not matched to a gene: 3. The CDR3 runs 15 residues. Here the CDR3 reads CASSLGDRRNEKLFF. The CDR3, as DNA: TGTGCCAGCAGCTTAGGGGACAGGAGAAATGAAAAACTGTTTTTT.

This chain links TRBV7-9 with TRBJ1-4, with D possibly matching TRBD1 (6 bases). This CDR3 has 17 residues. The V end lost 5 bases, the J end lost 8 bases, and 24 bases lay between the germline ends. The germline V gene has CDR1 SEHNR and CDR2 FQNEAQ (reference sequence). CDR3 sequence reads: CASSPRRRTAGGEKLFF. Here the CDR3 DNA reads TGTGCCAGCAGCCCCCGCCGACGGACAGCAGGTGGGGAAAAACTGTTTTTT.

CDR3 sequence (DNA): TGTGCCAGCAGCTTAGGCGCCGGAGACACTGAAGCTTTCTTT. It encodes CASSLGAGDTEAFF. This chain links TRBV13 with TRBJ1-1; D is uncertain. Germline CDR1 is PRHDT and CDR2 is FYEKMQ (reference sequence). The V end was cut by 0 bases, the J end by 3 bases, with 8 bases between. The CDR3 consists of 14 residues.

This clone was detected only once. Other DNA sequences in the same sample also yield this CDR3. The rearrangement joins TRBV11-3 to TRBJ2-2, with no clear D. The germline V and J ends were trimmed by 4 bases and 2 bases, with 2 bases remaining between them. The CDR3 extends over 12 amino acids. Looked up from germline, CDR1 is SGHNT and CDR2 is YENEEA. The DNA for the CDR3 is TGTGCCAGCAGCTCAAACACCGGGGAGCTGTTTTTT. Amino acids: CASSSNTGELFF.

The chain combines TRBV9 with TRBJ2-1; D might be TRBD1 (6 bases). The V and J ends lost 0 bases and 7 bases respectively, with 17 bases between them. CDR3 length equals 16 residues. The V gene's germline CDR1 is SGDLS and CDR2 YYNGEE. The CDR3 bases are TGTGCCAGCAGCGTAGGGAACAGGGTGCTAGGAAATGAGCAGTTCTTC. It specifies CASSVGNRVLGNEQFF.

The CDR3 protein is CASTLRAGVFYEQYF. For the CDR3, the DNA is TGTGCCAGCACCCTCAGGGCGGGGGTATTTTACGAGCAGTACTTC. This sequence joins TRBV11-2 and TRBJ2-7; 7 bases match TRBD2. CDR3 size: 15 residues. Germline loops: CDR1 SGHAT, CDR2 FQNNGV. With 7 bases clipped from V and 4 bases from J, the junction kept 13 bases outside the gene matches. Full variable domain (missing parts from reference TRBV11-2 and TRBJ2-7): EAGVAQSPRYKIIEKRQSVAFWCNPISGHATLYWYQQILGQGPKLLIQFQNNGVVDDSQLPKDRFSAERLKGVDSTLKIQPAKLEDSAVYLCASTLRAGVFYEQYFGPGTRLTVT.

This sequence joins TRBV18 and TRBJ1-2; 8 positions match TRBD1. There are 15 residues in the CDR3. The J segment lost 4 bases and the V segment lost 3 bases, leaving 7 bases of the junction unmatched. The germline CDR1 and CDR2 sequences are KGHSH and LQKENI. CDR3 amino acids: CASSPGTGPVYGYTF. The DNA of the CDR3 is TGTGCCAGCTCACCGGGGACAGGACCCGTCTATGGCTACACCTTC.

The chain links TRBV15 to TRBJ2-7, with 10 bases aligning to TRBD2. Germline loops: CDR1 LNHNV, CDR2 YYDKDF (reference sequence). The CDR3 is 16 residues long. The junction had 10 bases not matched to a gene; V was cut back by 1 base and J by 7 bases. The CDR3: CATSRGWSGRAFEQYF. Here the CDR3 DNA reads TGTGCCACCAGCAGAGGGTGGAGCGGGAGGGCCTTTGAGCAGTACTTC.

This clone occurred a few times. This sample also contains other DNA sequences that code for the same CDR3. The chain recombines TRBV30 with TRBJ1-1, with TRBD1 identical over 7 bases. CDR1 is GTSNPN and CDR2 is SVGIG in the germline V gene (reference sequence). The CDR3 runs to 12 residues. The junction had 5 bases not matched to a gene; V was cut back by 2 bases and J by 8 bases. The CDR3 coding sequence is TGTGCCTGGAGTCAGGGGGGACCCGAAGCTTTCTTT. As protein: CAWSQGGPEAFF.

The CDR3 coding sequence is TGTGCCAGCAGTAACCCCGGGACAGGGTTAGAGACCCAGTACTTC. This sequence encodes CASSNPGTGLETQYF. The chain recombines TRBV27 with TRBJ2-5; 9 bases are a match to TRBD1. The length of the CDR3 is 15 residues. The germline gives CDR1 MNHEY, CDR2 SMNVEV (reference sequence). Unmatched junction bases numbered 8, after V lost 5 bases and J lost 4 bases.

This chain links TRBV29-1 with TRBJ2-7, with TRBD2 identical over 11 bases. Germline-derived CDR1 and CDR2 are SQVTM and ANQGSEA. This CDR3 has 14 residues. V gave up 4 bases and J gave up 0 bases; unmatched junction bases: 2. CDR3 coding DNA: TGCAGCGTTGGGGGACTAGCGGCCTCCTACGAGCAGTACTTC. Its protein is CSVGGLAASYEQYF.

The chain links TRBV7-9 to TRBJ2-1; 14 bases line up with TRBD2. CDR1 is SEHNR and CDR2 is FQNEAQ in the germline V gene (reference sequence). J was trimmed by 0 bases and V by 5 bases; bases with no gene match: 6. There are 18 residues in the CDR3. The CDR3 reads CASSRGLAGVSSYNEQFF. CDR3 bases: TGTGCCAGCAGCCGGGGACTAGCGGGGGTTTCCTCCTACAATGAGCAGTTCTTC.

The chain joins TRBV21-1 to TRBJ2-7; TRBD1, the table's D call, lacks a check against the DNA. TRBV21-1 counts as a pseudogene. The CDR3 is made up of 17 amino acids. CDR3 DNA sequence: TGTGCCAGCAGCAAAGGCCATGGGGGCTGCTGGATTTACGAGCAGTACTTC. It codes for CASSKGHGGCWIYEQYF.

The J gene is TRBJ1-5, the V gene TRBV2; D possibly corresponds to TRBD1 (6 bases). This CDR3 region has 15 residues. Trimming left V 8 bases short and J 4 bases short, with 18 bases between. Germline V gene lookup returns CDR1 SNHLY and CDR2 FYNNEI. CDR3 amino acids: CASCPGGRGNQPQHF. CDR3 nucleotide sequence: TGTGCCAGCTGCCCGGGGGGGCGCGGGAATCAGCCCCAGCATTTT.

V is TRBV18 and J is TRBJ2-7; the D gene is possibly TRBD1 (5 bases). Trimming shortened V by 3 bases and J by 1 base, and 13 bases separated the two germline ends. Germline CDR1 is KGHSH and CDR2 is LQKENI. The CDR3 is 15 amino acids. The CDR3 sequence is CASSPRQQVSYEQYF. The CDR3 DNA follows: TGTGCCAGCTCACCGAGGCAACAGGTTTCCTACGAGCAGTACTTC.

The rearrangement links TRBV4-1 to TRBJ2-5; 10 bases fit TRBD1. Judging by the DNA end, TRBJ2-7 fits better; the J call may be wrong. From germline, CDR1 is MGHRA and CDR2 YSYEKL. The CDR3 runs 14 residues. The CDR3 DNA is TGCGCCAGCAGCCTCCGGGACAGGGGATACGAGCAGTACTTC. This gives the protein CASSLRDRGYEQYF.

The chain combines TRBV29-1 with TRBJ1-1; D is uncertain. V gave up 3 bases and J gave up 1 base, with 3 bases separating them. This CDR3 region has 11 residues. Germline lookup yields CDR1 SQVTM and CDR2 ANQGSEA. As DNA, the CDR3 is TGCAGCGTTGACAAGAACACTGAAGCTTTCTTT. Translating gives CSVDKNTEAFF.

In the case of this clone: One junction end disagrees with the germline gene, perhaps due to a read error. The chain joins TRBV7-9 to TRBJ1-5; 10 nucleotides line up with TRBD1. The CDR3 runs to 15 residues. Germline CDR1 reads SEHNR; CDR2 reads FQNEAQ (reference sequence). CDR3 DNA: TGTTCCAGCAGCTGGGGACAGGGGAGCAATCAGCCCCAGCATTTT. It encodes CSSSWGQGSNQPQHF. Full variable domain (rest looked up from reference TRBV7-9 and TRBJ1-5): DTGVSQNPRHKITKRGQNVTFRCDPISEHNRLYWYRQTLGQGPEFLTYFQNEAQLEKSRLLSDRFSAERPKGSFSTLEIQRTEQGDSAMYLCSSSWGQGSNQPQHFGDGTRLSIL.

The rearrangement links TRBV5-1 to TRBJ2-7; possibly TRBD1 for D (5 bases). Per germline, CDR1 SGHRS and CDR2 YFSETQ. This CDR3 is 14 amino acids long. V lost 0 bases and J lost 3, with 10 bases in between. The CDR3 nucleotides read TGCGCCAGCAGCTTGGCCTCAGGGATCTACGAGCAGTACTTC. This sequence encodes CASSLASGIYEQYF.

This clone was found a few times. The V call is TRBV10-3, the J call TRBJ1-1, with D hard to call. The CDR3 runs 15 residues. Trimming cost V 4 bases and J 0 bases, with 12 bases left between them. The germline CDR1 and CDR2 sequences are ENHRY and SYGVKD. Here the CDR3 DNA reads TGTGCCATCAGTGGATCCCCGAGCATGAACACTGAAGCTTTCTTT. Amino acid sequence: CAISGSPSMNTEAFF.

The rearrangement links TRBV27 to TRBJ1-1; 9 bases match TRBD1. The junction had 6 bases not matched to a gene; V was cut back by 1 base and J by 6 bases. Looked up from germline, CDR1 is MNHEY and CDR2 is SMNVEV (reference sequence). CDR3 length equals 15 residues. The CDR3 loop is CASSLLTGGGSEAFF. Here the CDR3 DNA reads TGTGCCAGCAGTTTATTGACAGGGGGTGGCTCTGAAGCTTTCTTT.